These T cell receptor beta chains were read from a single sample in a study of T cells in localized non-small cell lung cancer. The assay was immunoSEQ multiplex PCR, and TCRdb's table has in-frame clones only and misses some. The table has tens of thousands of clones, around 90% seen once; the top ten hold 22%. Sequencing used peripheral blood, obtained before any cancer treatment. Receptor source: a man aged 40 to 70 with stage I squamous cell lung carcinoma. Each CDR3 is given with its conserved first and last residue. D genes are given only for firm matches. Clone size is given for some rows only: seen once, a few or many times, or a class if the clone is expanded.

>TRBV7-2|NA|TRBJ1-2|TRBD1
CASSRDRQNYGYTF
TGTGCCAGCAGCCGGGACAGACAAAACTATGGCTACACCTTC
>TRBV4-1|NA|TRBJ2-2|NA
CASSSGTAVTGELFF
TGCGCCAGCAGCTCCGGGACGGCTGTAACCGGGGAGCTGTTTTTT
>TRBV29-1|few|TRBJ2-1|NA
CSVALELYNEQFF
TGCAGCGTCGCACTAGAGCTGTACAATGAGCAGTTCTTC
>TRBV6-1|NA|TRBJ2-1|TRBD1
CASSFRQGSRNEQFF
TGTGCCAGCAGCTTCCGACAGGGTAGTAGGAATGAGCAGTTCTTC
>TRBV28|NA|TRBJ1-1|NA
CASSSGSMNTEAFF
TGTGCCAGCAGTTCCGGGAGTATGAACACTGAAGCTTTCTTT
>TRBV30|NA|TRBJ2-7|NA
CAWGIQALEQYF
TGTGCCTGGGGTATACAAGCCCTCGAGCAGTACTTC
>TRBV7-2|NA|TRBJ1-2|NA
CASSLTANYGYTF
TGTGCCAGCAGCTTGACAGCTAACTATGGCTACACCTTC
>TRBV6-6|once|TRBJ1-1|NA
CASSYSIGQRNTEAFF
TGTGCCAGCAGTTACTCGATCGGGCAGCGAAACACTGAAGCTTTCTTT
>TRBV7-9|NA|TRBJ1-1|TRBD1
CASSLDRTGDGRDEAFF
TGTGCCAGCAGCTTAGATCGGACAGGGGACGGCAGGGACGAAGCTTTCTTT
>TRBV5-4|few|TRBJ2-1|TRBD1
CASRSGTAYNEQFF
TGTGCCAGCAGATCCGGGACAGCCTACAATGAGCAGTTCTTC
>TRBV28|NA|TRBJ1-1|NA
CASSLHRNRLNTEAFF
TGTGCCAGCAGTTTACATCGGAACCGGTTGAACACTGAAGCTTTCTTT
>TRBV7-2|NA|TRBJ1-2|NA
CASSLDKGDWGYTF
TGTGCCAGCAGCTTAGATAAGGGGGATTGGGGCTACACCTTC
>TRBV25-1|NA|TRBJ2-6|NA
CASPTSPQGTGANVLTF
TGTGCCAGCCCAACCTCCCCACAGGGTACTGGGGCCAACGTCCTGACTTTC
>TRBV10-2|NA|TRBJ1-4|NA
CASSEPGQGGEKLFF
TGCGCCAGCAGTGAGCCGGGACAAGGAGGCGAAAAACTGTTTTTT
>TRBV28|NA|TRBJ2-1|NA
CASSPGDTSGNEQFF
TGTGCCAGCAGCCCTGGGGACACCTCCGGAAATGAGCAGTTCTTC
>TRBV20-1|NA|TRBJ2-3|NA
CSAGVDTQYF
TGCAGTGCGGGTGTAGATACGCAGTATTTT
>TRBV6-5|NA|TRBJ1-5|NA
CASSYSSGGGQPQHF
TGTGCCAGCAGTTACTCTTCGGGGGGCGGTCAGCCCCAGCATTTT
>TRBV4-2|NA|TRBJ2-1|NA
CASSQPQRAFLYNEQFF
TGTGCCAGCAGCCAACCCCAGCGGGCCTTCCTTTACAATGAGCAGTTCTTC
>TRBV14|once|TRBJ2-1|TRBD1
CASSHWRGQGSSSNEQFF
TGTGCCAGCAGCCATTGGCGAGGACAGGGAAGTTCAAGTAATGAGCAGTTCTTC
>TRBV18|NA|TRBJ1-4|NA
CASSASSGGGTNEKLFF
TGTGCCAGCTCAGCCTCAAGTGGGGGCGGAACTAATGAAAAACTGTTTTTT
>TRBV6-1|NA|TRBJ2-7|NA
CASSVDEQYF
TGTGCCAGCTCGGTGGACGAGCAGTACTTC
>TRBV6-5|NA|TRBJ2-1|NA
CASSYSPERVYNEQFF
TGTGCCAGCAGTTACTCTCCCGAGAGGGTTTACAATGAGCAGTTCTTC
>TRBV10-3|few|TRBJ2-1|TRBD2
CAIAISGRAGNEQFF
TGTGCCATCGCGATTAGCGGGAGGGCCGGGAATGAGCAGTTCTTC
>TRBV5-6|NA|TRBJ1-2|NA
CASSLSVGMDGYTF
TGTGCCAGCAGCTTGTCGGTGGGAATGGATGGCTACACCTTC
>TRBV15|NA|TRBJ2-3|TRBD2
CATSRPVTSGSTDTQYF
TGTGCCACCAGCAGACCTGTGACTAGCGGGAGCACAGATACGCAGTATTTT